The subject of this entry is one TCR beta chain. The sample is drawn from a study of T cell clones after liver transplantation. Study as a whole: Standard immunosuppression, with no induction, continued until 12-24 months after transplant.

The method was immunoSEQ multiplex PCR; TCRdb's version includes in-frame clones alone and lacks a portion of them. The repertoire has 25,000 to 35,000 clones, around 95% of them found once; the top ten carry 25% to 30%. The ends were cut back, 2 bases at V and 5 bases at J, with 6 bases in the middle. Germline CDR1 GTSNPN, CDR2 SVGIG (reference sequence). The CDR3 is 11 amino acids. Sorting of unstimulated PBMCs yielded separate CD3+CD4+ and CD3+CD8+ fractions. Specimen: CD8+ T cells from blood, collected 12 months after liver transplant. This clonotype was sampled from a human patient who received a liver transplant. The graft donor may be the source of some T cells. The chain couples TRBV30 to TRBJ1-1, with D unresolved. CDR3 bases: TGTGCCTGGAGTCTGGGAACTGAAGCTTTCTTT. As protein: CAWSLGTEAFF.